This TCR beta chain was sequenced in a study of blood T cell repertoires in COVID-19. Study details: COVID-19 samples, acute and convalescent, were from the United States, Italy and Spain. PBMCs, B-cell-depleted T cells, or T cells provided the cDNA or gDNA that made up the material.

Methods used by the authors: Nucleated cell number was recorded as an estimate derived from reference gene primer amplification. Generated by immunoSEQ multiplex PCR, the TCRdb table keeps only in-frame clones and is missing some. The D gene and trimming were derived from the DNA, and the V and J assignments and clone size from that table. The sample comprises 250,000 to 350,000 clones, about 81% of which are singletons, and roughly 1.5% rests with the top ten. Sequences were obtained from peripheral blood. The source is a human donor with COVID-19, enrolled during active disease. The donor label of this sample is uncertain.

The CDR3 loop reads CASLKARGDTQYF. As DNA, the CDR3 is TGTGCCAGCCTGAAGGCCCGGGGGGATACGCAGTATTTT. V is TRBV19 and J is TRBJ2-3; D possibly corresponds to TRBD2 (6 bases). Germline V gene sequence: CDR1 LNHDA, CDR2 SQIVND (reference sequence). Trimming took off 9 bases at V and 6 bases at J, with 16 bases between the two ends. The CDR3 is 13 residues long.